This T cell receptor (beta chain) was obtained from a study of blood T cell repertoires in COVID-19. Study details: In each case, the material was cDNA or gDNA derived from T cells, B-cell-depleted T cells, or PBMCs.

Only in-frame clones appear in the TCRdb table, and some are missing; sequencing was by immunoSEQ multiplex PCR. The repertoire holds around 340,000 clones, with approximately 86% as singletons. Residents of 24 US areas, aged about 18 to 100 years, made up the participants. Looked up from germline, CDR1 is LNHDA and CDR2 is SQIVND (reference sequence). V lost 11 bases and J 1 base, leaving 17 bases between the germline ends. The CDR3 runs to 14 residues. The table lists this clone with a few counts. V is TRBV19 and J is TRBJ1-1, with D unclear. The origin of this receptor is a woman aged 40 to 49 with acute COVID-19. The sequenced material came from PBMCs or T cells enriched from blood (not recorded which). The CDR3 region is CASRYVGRNTEAFF. DNA of the CDR3: TGTGCCTCCCGCTACGTCGGGAGGAACACTGAAGCTTTCTTT. The variable domain in full, with the rest retrieved from reference TRBV19 and TRBJ1-1, is DGGITQSPKYLFRKEGQNVTLSCEQNLNHDAMYWYRQDPGQGLRLIYYSQIVNDFQKGDIAEGYSVSREKKESFPLTVTSAQKNPTAFYLCASRYVGRNTEAFFGQGTRLTVV.